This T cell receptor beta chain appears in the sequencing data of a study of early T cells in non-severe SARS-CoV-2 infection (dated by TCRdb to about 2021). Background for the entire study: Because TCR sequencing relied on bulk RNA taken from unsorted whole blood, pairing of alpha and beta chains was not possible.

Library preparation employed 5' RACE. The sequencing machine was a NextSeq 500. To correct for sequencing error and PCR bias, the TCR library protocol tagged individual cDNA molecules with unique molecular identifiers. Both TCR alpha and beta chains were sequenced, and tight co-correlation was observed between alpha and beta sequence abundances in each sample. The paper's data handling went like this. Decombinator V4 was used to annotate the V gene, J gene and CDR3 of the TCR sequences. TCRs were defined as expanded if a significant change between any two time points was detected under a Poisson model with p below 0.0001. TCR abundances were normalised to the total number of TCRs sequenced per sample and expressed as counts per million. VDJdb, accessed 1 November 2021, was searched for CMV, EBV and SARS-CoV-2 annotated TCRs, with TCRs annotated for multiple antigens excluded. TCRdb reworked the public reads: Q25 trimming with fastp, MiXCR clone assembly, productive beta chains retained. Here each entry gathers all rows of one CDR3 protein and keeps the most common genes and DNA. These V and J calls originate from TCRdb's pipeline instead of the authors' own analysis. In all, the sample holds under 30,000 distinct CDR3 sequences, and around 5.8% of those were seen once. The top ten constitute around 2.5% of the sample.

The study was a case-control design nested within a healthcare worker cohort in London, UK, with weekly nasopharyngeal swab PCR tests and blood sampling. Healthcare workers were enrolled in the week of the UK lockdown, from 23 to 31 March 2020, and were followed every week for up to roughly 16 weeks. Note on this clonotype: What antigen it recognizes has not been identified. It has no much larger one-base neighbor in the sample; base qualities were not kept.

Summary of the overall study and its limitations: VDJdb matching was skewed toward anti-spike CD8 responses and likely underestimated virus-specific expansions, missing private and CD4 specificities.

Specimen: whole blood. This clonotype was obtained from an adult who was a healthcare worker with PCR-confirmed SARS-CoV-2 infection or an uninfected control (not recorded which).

CDR3 region: CASSPRGVSASSYNEQFF. In nucleotide form, the sequence is TGTGCCAGCAGCCCCCGGGGGGTGTCAGCTTCGTCCTACAATGAGCAGTTCTTC. Recombination joined TRBV9 with TRBJ2-1; 7 bases in between match TRBD2. Counted from cysteine to phenylalanine, this CDR3 has 18 amino acids. Left in the record is the CDR3 DNA by itself, 54 bases read in frame from the first base. CDR1 and CDR2 are read off the germline V gene as SGDLS and YYNGEE. V ends up 4 bases short and J 1 base short, with an unmatched junction base count of 14.